The 23 T cell receptor beta chains below were found in one sample sequenced in a study of T cells in Graves' hyperthyroidism and ophthalmopathy. RNA transcripts yielded amplified TCR beta CDR3 regions. First-round RT-PCR with HTBI primers amplified the TCR CDR3 region. TCRdb used MiXCR to reprocess the multiplex PCR reads, holding one entry per CDR3 protein. The table has around 400,000 distinct CDR3 sequences, about 12% seen once. Sequencing used blood. The receptors were sampled from a woman under 30 with Graves' hyperthyroidism.

The table lists this clonotype with many counts. The chain couples TRBV9 to TRBJ1-2; D is possibly TRBD1 (6 bases). The CDR3 length is 19 residues. The germline V gene encodes CDR1 SGDLS and CDR2 YYNGEE. V dropped 0 bases and J dropped 8 bases, with 29 bases sitting between them. The CDR3 nucleotides read TGTGCCAGCAGCGTAGGACCCGATACGTGGCAGGGGCAGATTGGGGGCTACACCTTC. Its protein is CASSVGPDTWQGQIGGYTF. Full variable domain (remainder filled in from reference TRBV9 and TRBJ1-2): DSGVTQTPKHLITATGQRVTLRCSPRSGDLSVYWYQQSLDQGLQFLIQYYNGEERAKGNILERFSAQQFPDLHSELNLSSLELGDSALYFCASSVGPDTWQGQIGGYTFGSGTRLTVV.

This clonotype was detected many times. The chain uses TRBV14 and TRBJ2-1; the D gene is possibly TRBD2 (7 bases). With 8 bases removed from V and 1 base from J, the gap between germline ends came to 12 bases. The CDR3 is 14 amino acids. The germline CDR1 and CDR2 sequences are SGHDN and FVKESK. DNA for the CDR3: TGTGCCAGCGGCGGGGGCTTGTCCTACAATGAGCAGTTCTTC. Translating gives CASGGGLSYNEQFF.

V and J are TRBV12-3 or TRBV12-4 and TRBJ2-2; 7 nucleotides align to TRBD1. Trimming cost V 7 bases and J 7 bases; bases outside gene matches: 9. This CDR3 has 14 residues. CDR3 amino acids: CASTSTGSVGELFF. CDR3 DNA: TGTGCCAGCACCTCGACAGGGTCAGTCGGGGAGCTGTTTTTT.

The chain carries TRBV6-5 and TRBJ1-4, with TRBD1 as a possible D gene (5 bases). Trimming pared 4 bases from V and 8 bases from J, leaving 14 bases between. The V gene's germline CDR1 is MNHEY and CDR2 SVGAGI. The CDR3 is made up of 14 amino acids. CDR3 nucleotides: TGTGCCAGCAGTTCACCACGGACATTAGAAAAACTGTTTTTT. This codes for CASSSPRTLEKLFF.

This chain joins TRBV19 and TRBJ2-1, with 13 bases that match TRBD2. The germline gives CDR1 LNHDA, CDR2 SQIVND (reference sequence). This CDR3 contains 19 residues. Germline trimming cut 6 bases from V and 0 bases from J; bases unmatched to any gene: 11. The CDR3 protein is CASRPSGLAGSPSYNEQFF. Written as DNA, the CDR3 is TGTGCCAGTAGGCCCTCGGGACTAGCGGGGTCTCCCTCCTACAATGAGCAGTTCTTC.

This clonotype has ten or more counts. This sequence joins TRBV12-3 or TRBV12-4 and TRBJ2-3; no reliable D call. Between the trimmed V and J ends, which lost 6 bases and 0 bases, there was a span of 7 bases. CDR3 length: 13 amino acids. CDR3 sequence (DNA): TGTGCCAGCAGCCGAAAAAGCACAGATACGCAGTATTTT. This sequence encodes CASSRKSTDTQYF.

This clonotype was counted a few times. J is TRBJ2-1 and V is TRBV12-3 or TRBV12-4; 8 bases are a match to TRBD2. V lost 2 bases and J lost 8; bases outside the gene matches: 2. The CDR3 totals 13 residues. CDR3 residues: CASSLRREDEQFF. The CDR3 DNA reads TGTGCCAGCAGTTTAAGGCGGGAGGATGAGCAGTTCTTC.

Ten or more counts support this clonotype. V gene TRBV27 combines with J gene TRBJ2-5, with D tentatively TRBD1 (7 bases). V lost 2 bases to trimming and J lost 4 bases, with 14 bases between them. The CDR3 consists of 15 residues. Looked up from germline, CDR1 is MNHEY and CDR2 is SMNVEV (reference sequence). The CDR3 loop reads CASSLIGGGRETQYF. CDR3 in DNA: TGTGCCAGCAGTTTAATTGGAGGGGGCCGAGAGACCCAGTACTTC.

This clonotype was picked up a small number of times. The chain has TRBV7-6 and TRBJ2-7; D is uncertain. The CDR3 has 15 amino acids. Deletions cut 1 base from V and 4 bases from J, with 14 bases between. From germline, CDR1 is SGHVS and CDR2 FNYEAQ. The CDR3 nucleotides read TGTGCCAGCAGCTTAGAAGGACCCCCTGGATACGAGCAGTACTTC. This sequence encodes CASSLEGPPGYEQYF. Supplemented by reference TRBV7-6 and TRBJ2-7, the full variable domain reads GAGVSQSPRYKVTKRGQDVALRCDPISGHVSLYWYRQALGQGPEFLTYFNYEAQQDKSGLPNDRFSAERPEGSISTLTIQRTEQRDSAMYRCASSLEGPPGYEQYFGPGTRLTVT.

The sample holds a few counts of this clonotype. V usage is TRBV11-2 and J usage is TRBJ2-2, with D perhaps given as TRBD1 or TRBD2 (5 bases each). The CDR3 runs to 13 residues. CDR1 SGHAT and CDR2 FQNNGV come from the germline V gene. V was clipped by 3 bases and J by 13 bases, with 15 bases between them. CDR3 in DNA: TGTGCCAGCAGCTTCCCCAGGGACGGCGGGCTGTTTTTT. Its protein product is CASSFPRDGGLFF.

The V gene is TRBV2, the J gene TRBJ2-2; weak D call: TRBD2 (6 bases). Germline CDR1 is SNHLY and CDR2 is FYNNEI. The CDR3 contains 15 residues. The V end lost 7 bases, the J end lost 2 bases, and 14 bases lay between the germline ends. In DNA form, the CDR3 reads TGTGCCAGCAAGTGGAGGGAATTCAACACCGGGGAGCTGTTTTTT. Translation: CASKWREFNTGELFF.

This clonotype has a count of ten or more. The CDR3, as DNA: TGTGCCAGCAGTTCCTACAGCGGGGATACGCAGTATTTT. Amino acid sequence: CASSSYSGDTQYF. This rearrangement joins TRBV6-1 to TRBJ2-3; D is possibly TRBD2 (6 bases). Germline V gives CDR1 MNHNS, CDR2 SASEGT. This CDR3 spans 13 amino acids. V lost 5 bases and J lost 6, with 12 bases in between.

The sample holds many counts of this clonotype. The chain recombines TRBV2 with TRBJ1-3; no definite D call. Germline lookup yields CDR1 SNHLY and CDR2 FYNNEI. V lost 3 bases and J lost 0, with 6 bases in between. The CDR3 extends over 14 amino acids. Here the CDR3 DNA reads TGTGCCAGCAGTGAGCAGGCCTCTGGAAACACCATATATTTT. It encodes CASSEQASGNTIYF.

This clonotype has just a few counts. V is TRBV7-9 and J is TRBJ1-6; D unclear. The CDR3 sequence is 14 residues long. The germline V and J ends were trimmed by 3 bases and 7 bases, with 10 bases remaining between them. The germline CDR1 and CDR2 sequences are SEHNR and FQNEAQ (reference sequence). As DNA, the CDR3 is TGTGCCAGCAGCTTTTCCCCAGAGAATTCACCCCTCCACTTT. This translates into CASSFSPENSPLHF.

This clonotype was counted at least ten times. The V gene is TRBV7-3, the J gene TRBJ1-1; D unclear. CDR3 size: 13 residues. Germline V gene sequence: CDR1 SGHTA, CDR2 FQGTGA. The germline V and J ends were trimmed by 3 bases and 4 bases, with 9 bases remaining between them. The CDR3 DNA sequence: TGTGCCAGCAGCTTCGCGGGAGGCACTGAAGCTTTCTTT. Translation gives CASSFAGGTEAFF.

This clonotype was detected ten times or more. The J gene is TRBJ1-1, the V gene TRBV20-1; 9 nucleotides agree with TRBD1. Trimming cost V 6 bases and J 6 bases; bases outside gene matches: 5. Germline loops: CDR1 DFQATT, CDR2 SNEGSKA (reference sequence). The CDR3 loop spans 12 amino acids. CDR3 amino acids: CSARRQGAEAFF. For the CDR3, the DNA is TGCAGTGCCCGGAGACAGGGGGCTGAAGCTTTCTTT.

This clonotype was counted ten times or more. This chain connects TRBV20-1 to TRBJ2-7; TRBD2 agrees at 10 bases. The germline CDR1 and CDR2 sequences are DFQATT and SNEGSKA (reference sequence). J was trimmed by 5 bases and V by 1 base; bases with no gene match: 8. The CDR3 loop spans 15 amino acids. CDR3 in DNA: TGCAGTGCTAGAGCTCTAGCGGGAGCACCCCACGAGCAGTACTTC. Encoded protein: CSARALAGAPHEQYF.

The table lists this clonotype with many counts. The chain couples TRBV28 to TRBJ1-5; D ambiguous. The V end lost 7 bases, the J end lost 3 bases, and 7 bases lay between the germline ends. Germline-derived CDR1 and CDR2 are MDHEN and SYDVKM. This CDR3 contains 12 residues. The CDR3 spells CASMQSNQPQHF. DNA for the CDR3: TGTGCCAGCATGCAGTCCAATCAGCCCCAGCATTTT.

In this sample, this clonotype turned up a few times. The V call is TRBV5-6, the J call TRBJ1-5; possible D gene TRBD1, 5 bases. Deletions cut 1 base from V and 0 bases from J, with 17 bases between. This CDR3 has 18 residues. Germline V CDR1 and CDR2: SGHDT, YYEEEE. The CDR3 protein is CASSLWRNKGYSNQPQHF. The CDR3 DNA sequence: TGTGCCAGCAGCTTGTGGAGGAACAAGGGGTATAGCAATCAGCCCCAGCATTTT.

The chain couples TRBV3-1 to TRBJ2-1; D is undetermined. CDR3 length: 16 amino acids. The germline V gene encodes CDR1 LGHDT and CDR2 YNNKEL (reference sequence). Trimming removed 0 bases from V and 4 bases from J, with 13 bases in between. For the CDR3, the DNA is TGTGCCAGCAGCCAAGATTTGCGGAAGGCTTACAATGAGCAGTTCTTC. It codes for CASSQDLRKAYNEQFF.

This clonotype has ten or more counts. The rearrangement uses TRBV5-8 and TRBJ2-3, with D perhaps TRBD1 (5 bases). Trimming took off 0 bases at V and 4 bases at J, with 9 bases between the two ends. The germline CDR1 and CDR2 sequences are SGHTS and YDEGEE. This CDR3 region has 14 residues. The CDR3 sequence: CASSLGRASDTQYF. CDR3 DNA: TGTGCCAGCAGCTTGGGCAGGGCTTCAGATACGCAGTATTTT.

CDR3 residues: CASSRNRSGNSPLHF. In DNA, the CDR3 is TGTGCCAGCAGTCGCAACAGGAGTGGGAATTCACCCCTCCACTTT. This chain uses TRBV6-1 with TRBJ1-6, with D tentatively TRBD1 (5 bases). The germline gives CDR1 MNHNS, CDR2 SASEGT. The V and J ends lost 5 bases and 7 bases respectively, with 15 bases between them. The CDR3 contains 15 residues.

Ten or more counts support this clonotype. This chain uses TRBV28 with TRBJ2-2; 12 positions match TRBD1. After removal of 2 bases from V and 6 bases from J, the junction contained 1 base not matched to a gene. Looked up from germline, CDR1 is MDHEN and CDR2 is SYDVKM. The CDR3 runs to 15 residues. CDR3 loop: CASSLGTGGSGELFF. The CDR3 DNA is TGTGCCAGCAGTTTAGGGACAGGGGGCTCCGGGGAGCTGTTTTTT.